This TCR beta chain is drawn from a study of control samples from healthy donors and cancer patients. Germline assignment: CDR1 LGHDT and CDR2 YNNKEL (reference sequence). CDR3 size: 16 residues. V lost 0 bases to trimming and J lost 7 bases, with 16 bases between them. TCRdb's copy holds only in-frame clones and misses some; the assay was immunoSEQ multiplex PCR. This sample has tens of thousands of clones; about nine tenths occur once, and the top ten carry around 14%. Sequenced input: blood. This chain uses TRBV3-1 (or the pseudogene TRBV3-2) with TRBJ2-4, with D perhaps being TRBD1 or TRBD2 (5 bases each). The sequence was obtained from a man aged 25 to 40 in good health. CDR3 DNA: TGTGCCAGCAGCCAAGATGCAGGGACCAAGGGGAACATTCAGTACTTC. Translating it yields CASSQDAGTKGNIQYF.